The 23 T cell receptor beta chains in this list originate from one sample, sequenced in a study of tissue T cells after allogeneic stem cell transplantation. Assay used: immunoSEQ multiplex PCR; TCRdb lists only in-frame clones, some missing. The sample gives tens of thousands of clones, roughly 72% of which show up once; roughly 0.66% is in the top ten. Material: spleen. These TCRs come from a female BALB/c mouse in good health. The MHC haplotype recorded for the strain is H2-d.

As concerns this clone: Mouse germline and gene names are used. The read ends 1 residue shy of where the CDR3 ends; the end is completed using the germline J gene. V gene TRBV29 combines with J gene TRBJ2-7, with 12 positions matching TRBD2. The CDR3 loop spans 15 amino acids. Germline CDR1 is MSHET and CDR2 is SYDVDS. V lost 5 bases, J lost 4 bases, and 6 bases stayed unmatched. The CDR3 protein is CASSRRDWGVYEQYF. The part of the CDR3 DNA that was read is TGTGCTAGCAGTCGCCGGGACTGGGGGGTTTATGAACAGTAC.

A few counts support this clone. Germline and genes here are mouse. The read ends 1 residue before the CDR3 terminus; that terminus is restored from the germline J gene. V and J are TRBV1 and TRBJ2-3, with D hard to call. Per the germline V gene, CDR1 is NSQYPW and CDR2 is LRSPGD (reference sequence). The CDR3 is made up of 15 amino acids. Trimming cost V 0 bases and J 0 bases, with 7 bases left between them. CDR3 loop: CTCSADPTSAETLYF. The part of the CDR3 DNA that was read is TGCACCTGCAGTGCAGATCCAACTAGTGCAGAAACGCTGTAT.

As to this clone: The gene names given are mouse names. From the germline J gene comes the end of the CDR3, since the read stops 1 residue before it. The chain combines TRBV13-1 with TRBJ1-2; no clear D. Trimming took 0 bases from V and 2 from J, leaving 2 bases between them. The CDR3 covers 12 residues. Germline CDR1 is NSHNY and CDR2 is SYGAGN. The CDR3 sequence is CASSDDNSDYTF. CDR3 bases read: TGTGCCAGCAGTGATGATAACTCCGACTACACC.

On this clone itself: Gene names refer to mouse genes. The read gets to within 1 residue of the CDR3 end, and the germline J gene fills in the rest. The chain links TRBV16 to TRBJ2-7, with 12 bases identical to TRBD1. Germline CDR1 SGHSA, CDR2 FRNQAP. V lost 5 bases, J lost 5 bases, and 4 bases stayed unmatched. The CDR3 sequence is 14 residues long. CDR3 loop: CASSPGQGADEQYF. The part of the CDR3 DNA that was read is TGTGCAAGCAGCCCGGGACAGGGGGCGGATGAACAGTAC.

Note on this clone: Gene and germline names: mouse. The DNA ends 1 residue before the CDR3 does, and the rest of the CDR3 is filled in from the germline J gene. The chain uses TRBV13-3 and TRBJ2-1; 9 nucleotides match TRBD1. The trim removed 5 bases at V and 8 bases at J, leaving 5 bases unmatched. The CDR3 has 13 amino acids. Germline V gene lookup returns CDR1 NNHDY and CDR2 SYVADS. Partial CDR3 DNA: TGTGCCAGCAGGGGGACAGGGAGGACTGAGCAGTTC. Translating gives CASRGTGRTEQF. The entire CDR3 is CASRGTGRTEQFF.

Only one count was recorded for this clone. The gene names here belong to mouse. Coverage ceases 1 residue before the CDR3 finishes, and the germline J gene fills in the end. The J gene is TRBJ2-1, the V gene TRBV17; 9 bases align to TRBD2. V gave up 2 bases and J gave up 10 bases; unmatched junction bases: 3. Germline V gene lookup returns CDR1 MNHDT and CDR2 YYDKIL. This CDR3 is 13 amino acids long. Here the CDR3 reads CASSRNWGAEQFF. The part of the CDR3 DNA that was read is TGTGCTAGCAGTAGAAACTGGGGGGCAGAGCAGTTC.

The table lists this clone with a few counts. Gene names follow the mouse nomenclature. The CDR3 end falls 1 residue outside the read, so it is completed with the germline J gene. The chain has TRBV3 and TRBJ2-1; the match to TRBD1 covers 8 bases. From germline, CDR1 is SNHLY and CDR2 FYNGKV (reference sequence). The CDR3 runs 14 residues. With V trimmed by 3 bases and J by 7 bases, 5 bases remained unmatched. CDR3 region: CASSFQGAEAEQFF. The sequenced part of the CDR3 DNA is TGTGCCAGCAGCTTCCAGGGGGCGGAAGCTGAGCAGTTC. The whole variable domain, remainder taken from reference TRBV3 and TRBJ2-1, is GPKVLQIPSHQIIDMGQMVTLNCDPVSNHLYFYWYKQILGQQMEFLVNFYNGKVMEKSKLFKDQFSVERPDGSYFTLKIQPTALEDSAVYFCASSFQGAEAEQFFGPGTRLTVL.

A remark on this clone: The listed genes are named as in mouse. The read gets to within 1 residue of the CDR3 end, and the germline J gene fills in the rest. The chain employs TRBV1 and TRBJ1-6; D not resolved. TRBJ1-6 is flagged as an ORF with uncertain function. V lost 4 bases and J lost 0, with 7 bases in between. Germline CDR1 NSQYPW, CDR2 LRSPGD (reference sequence). The CDR3 is 15 residues long. The CDR3: CTCSGQNSYNSPLYF. The part of the CDR3 DNA that was read is TGCACCTGCAGTGGTCAAAATTCCTATAATTCGCCCCTCTAC.

About this clone itself: Gene names refer to mouse genes. The read falls 1 residue short of the CDR3 end, and the missing part is taken from the germline J gene. J is TRBJ1-6 and V is TRBV19; D unclear. TRBJ1-6 is recorded as an ORF, its role being uncertain. This CDR3 comprises 14 residues. Between the trimmed V and J ends, which lost 3 bases and 0 bases, there was a span of 4 bases. Per germline, CDR1 FNHDT and CDR2 SITEND (reference sequence). The CDR3 loop reads CASSRNSYNSPLYF. CDR3 bases read: TGTGCCAGCAGTAGAAATTCCTATAATTCGCCCCTCTAC.

Details on this clone: All gene names here are mouse names. The read ends 1 residue early relative to the CDR3; the germline J gene fills the gap. The chain recombines TRBV29 with TRBJ1-3, with 10 bases lining up with TRBD1. CDR1 MSHET and CDR2 SYDVDS come from the germline V gene. The CDR3 runs 17 residues. Losses at the gene ends were 0 bases for V and 2 bases for J; bases not matched to a gene: 4. The covered CDR3 bases are TGTGCTAGCAGTTTATCGACTGGACAGGGGGCTGGAAATACGCTCTAT. Translated, it gives CASSLSTGQGAGNTLY. The CDR3 in full is CASSLSTGQGAGNTLYF. Full variable domain (outside the CDR3, taken from reference TRBV29 and TRBJ1-3): DMKVTQMPRYLIKRMGENVLLECGQDMSHETMYWYRQDPGLGLQLIYISYDVDSNSEGDIPKGYRVSRKKREHFSLILDSAKTNQTSVYFCASSLSTGQGAGNTLYFGEGSRLIVV.

To note about this clone: Gene names follow the mouse nomenclature. The DNA ends 1 residue before the CDR3 does, and the rest of the CDR3 is filled in from the germline J gene. The chain carries TRBV29 and TRBJ2-3; D gene unclear. Germline V gives CDR1 MSHET, CDR2 SYDVDS. With 3 bases removed from V and 5 bases from J, the gap between germline ends came to 6 bases. The CDR3 spans 12 residues. CDR3 DNA (partial): TGTGCTAGCAGTTTCGTGGGAGAAACGCTGTAT. Its protein is CASSFVGETLY. The CDR3 as a whole reads CASSFVGETLYF.

For this clone: Gene names denote mouse genes. The CDR3 here is CASSPGINQDTQYF. The DNA read from the CDR3 is TGTGCCAGCAGCCCCGGGATTAACCAAGACACCCAGTAC. The chain joins TRBV4 to TRBJ2-5, with D unclear. Read coverage stops 1 residue before the CDR3 terminus; the germline J gene supplies the remainder. V was cut by 5 bases and J by 0 bases, with 9 bases left in between. There are 14 residues in the CDR3. CDR1 and CDR2 (germline): LGHDT, YNNKQL (reference sequence). The full variable domain, its missing parts supplied by reference TRBV4 and TRBJ2-5, is ETAVFQTPNYHVTQVGNEVSFNCKQTLGHDTMYWYKQDSKKLLKIMFSYNNKQLIVNETVPRRFSPQSSDKAHLNLRIKSVEPEDSAVYLCASSPGINQDTQYFGPGTRLLVL.

Turning to this clone: Gene and germline names: mouse. Read coverage stops 1 residue before the CDR3 terminus; the germline J gene supplies the remainder. This sequence joins TRBV13-3 and TRBJ2-1, with D possibly TRBD1 on 6 matching bases. The CDR3 loop spans 15 amino acids. The germline gives CDR1 NNHDY, CDR2 SYVADS. Trimming removed 2 bases from V and 0 bases from J, with 9 bases in between. CDR3 bases read: TGTGCCAGCAGTGAGAACAGGGCTAACTATGCTGAGCAGTTC. Its translation: CASSENRANYAEQF. The whole CDR3 protein reads CASSENRANYAEQFF.

With respect to this clone: The gene names here belong to mouse. The sequence runs out 1 residue before the end of the CDR3; the remainder is reconstructed from the germline J gene. The chain links TRBV19 to TRBJ2-7; 9 bases fit TRBD2. The junction had 3 bases not matched to a gene; V was cut back by 5 bases and J by 3 bases. The CDR3 spans 13 residues. Germline V lookup: CDR1 FNHDT, CDR2 SITEND (reference sequence). CDR3 sequence: CASRPGLGYEQYF. The DNA read from the CDR3 is TGTGCCAGCAGGCCGGGACTGGGCTATGAACAGTAC.

About this clone: Gene names and germline refer to mouse. The covered CDR3 bases are TGTGGTGCTAGGGATCTGTATGCTGAGCAGTTC. Protein sequence: CGARDLYAEQF. The CDR3 in full is CGARDLYAEQFF. This chain links TRBV20 with TRBJ2-1; D not certain. The read gets to within 1 residue of the CDR3 end, and the germline J gene fills in the rest. CDR1 is GFQATS and CDR2 is STVNSAI in the germline V gene. The CDR3 spans 12 residues. The V gene lost 0 bases and the J gene lost 4 bases, with 4 bases spanning the gap.

About this clone: The genes are named according to mouse. The read falls 1 residue short of the CDR3 end, and the missing part is taken from the germline J gene. The genes are TRBV5 and TRBJ1-1, with 8 positions matching TRBD1. There are 14 residues in the CDR3. The V gene's germline CDR1 is LGHNA and CDR2 YNLKQL (reference sequence). V gave up 4 bases and J gave up 1 base; unmatched junction bases: 2. CDR3 amino acids: CASSPDRGNTEVFF. CDR3 DNA (partial): TGTGCCAGCAGCCCCGACAGGGGAAACACAGAAGTCTTC.

About this clone itself: These gene names are mouse names. Coverage ceases 1 residue before the CDR3 finishes, and the germline J gene fills in the end. The V call is TRBV3, the J call TRBJ2-5; D gene unclear. The V end lost 5 bases, the J end lost 5 bases, and 5 bases lay between the germline ends. Germline V gene data show CDR1 as SNHLY and CDR2 as FYNGKV (reference sequence). The CDR3 sequence is 11 residues long. Partial CDR3 DNA: TGTGCCAGCAGCCTGACAGACACCCAGTAC. It translates to CASSLTDTQY. In full, the CDR3 is CASSLTDTQYF. The full variable domain, completed using reference TRBV3 and TRBJ2-5, is GPKVLQIPSHQIIDMGQMVTLNCDPVSNHLYFYWYKQILGQQMEFLVNFYNGKVMEKSKLFKDQFSVERPDGSYFTLKIQPTALEDSAVYFCASSLTDTQYFGPGTRLLVL.

As to this clone: Each gene name is a mouse one. The CDR3 end is not reached by the read, which stops 1 residue before it; the germline J gene fills it in. This rearrangement joins TRBV20 to TRBJ2-5; D unclear. The CDR3 runs 13 residues. V was trimmed by 5 bases and J by 4 bases, leaving 13 bases between them. The germline CDR1 and CDR2 sequences are GFQATS and STVNSAI. The sequenced part of the CDR3 DNA is TGTGGTGCTTCGGACCCCCATAAAGACACCCAGTAC. Its protein is CGASDPHKDTQY. The complete CDR3 sequence is CGASDPHKDTQYF. The complete variable domain, with remaining parts taken from reference TRBV20 and TRBJ2-5, reads GALVYQYPRRTICKSGTSMRMECQAVGFQATSVAWYRQSPQKTFELIALSTVNSAIKYEQNFTQEKFPISHPNLSFSSMTVLNAYLEDRGLYLCGASDPHKDTQYFGPGTRLLVL.

Details on this clone: Any gene name here is a mouse gene name. Sequencing ends 1 residue short of the CDR3 end; the germline J gene provides the rest. V gene TRBV17 combines with J gene TRBJ1-1; 9 bases are a match to TRBD1. V shed 3 bases and J 7 bases; nucleotides not matched to a gene: 0. This CDR3 spans 12 amino acids. Germline V lookup: CDR1 MNHDT, CDR2 YYDKIL. The CDR3 is CASSRDRGEVFF. The part of the CDR3 DNA that was read is TGTGCTAGCAGTAGGGACAGGGGAGAAGTCTTC.

This clone was seen a few times. Each gene name is a mouse one. The CDR3 spells CASSQEGLNSDYTF. CDR3 bases read: TGTGCCAGCAGCCAAGAGGGCCTAAACTCCGACTACACC. V usage is TRBV2 and J usage is TRBJ1-2; no clear D. The CDR3 end lies 1 residue beyond the end of the read and is filled in from the germline J gene. V lost 0 bases and J lost 1, with 6 bases in between. The CDR3 loop spans 14 amino acids. Germline V lookup: CDR1 LGHNA, CDR2 YSYQKL.

A note on this clone: Gene names refer to mouse genes. The read stops 1 residue short of the end of the CDR3; the missing end is completed from the germline J gene. The rearrangement uses TRBV13-1 and TRBJ2-2; no clear D. The CDR3 totals 15 residues. Germline-derived CDR1 and CDR2 are NSHNY and SYGAGN. The V gene lost 0 bases and the J gene lost 3 bases, with 9 bases spanning the gap. The CDR3 loop is CASSDARGYTGQLYF. The part of the CDR3 DNA that was read is TGTGCCAGCAGTGATGCACGGGGATACACCGGGCAGCTCTAC.

This clone showed up just once. Here the gene names and germline are mouse. Sequencing ends 1 residue short of the CDR3 end; the germline J gene provides the rest. The chain is built from TRBV19 and TRBJ2-1; 11 nucleotides agree with TRBD2. Looked up from germline, CDR1 is FNHDT and CDR2 is SITEND (reference sequence). V lost 6 bases and J lost 1; bases outside the gene matches: 3. The CDR3 spans 15 residues. The CDR3: CASIRDWGNYAEQFF. The DNA read from the CDR3 is TGTGCCAGCATCCGGGACTGGGGGAACTATGCTGAGCAGTTC.

As concerns this clone: Gene names refer to mouse genes. CDR3 DNA (partial): TGCACCTGCAGTGCCCCGACTGGGGGCTATGCTGAGCAGTTC. Amino acids: CTCSAPTGGYAEQF. The whole CDR3 reads CTCSAPTGGYAEQFF. The gene calls are TRBV1 and TRBJ2-1, with 9 bases identical to TRBD2. Sequencing ends 1 residue short of the CDR3 end; the germline J gene provides the rest. The germline gives CDR1 NSQYPW, CDR2 LRSPGD (reference sequence). Losses at the gene ends were 3 bases for V and 3 bases for J; bases not matched to a gene: 3. This CDR3 spans 15 amino acids.